The 25 T cell receptor beta chains below come from one sample, sequenced in a study of T cell changes during pregnancy in multiple sclerosis (dated by TCRdb to about 2019). Receptors were amplified or captured by the immunoSEQ multiplex PCR assay. The clones in this table, taken by TCRdb from immuneACCESS, are in-frame only. Not every clone is retained; where verified, under half of the shortfall comes from an unresolved V gene, and the cause of the rest is unknown. Within this sample are tens of thousands of clones, with roughly 90% of them counted one time only. 4% to 4.5% of the sample is taken by the ten largest. The specimen comprised peripheral blood, sampled in the second trimester of pregnancy. These receptors were taken from a female donor in good health, enrolled as a control in a pregnancy study.

The J gene is TRBJ2-1, the V gene TRBV19, with D tentatively TRBD1 (6 bases). Trimming removed 2 bases at V and 10 bases at J, with 18 bases between. Germline V gene lookup returns CDR1 LNHDA and CDR2 SQIVND (reference sequence). There are 15 residues in the CDR3. The CDR3 DNA is TGTGCCAGTAGTATATCACGGACTGGGGGCAACGAGCAGTTCTTC. As protein: CASSISRTGGNEQFF.

This chain connects TRBV9 to TRBJ2-7, with TRBD2 identical over 7 bases. Germline V gene data show CDR1 as SGDLS and CDR2 as YYNGEE. The CDR3 loop spans 14 amino acids. V shed 0 bases and J 0 bases; nucleotides not matched to a gene: 0. The chain's CDR3 is CASSVGGSSYEQYF. The CDR3 nucleotides read TGTGCCAGCAGCGTAGGCGGGAGCTCCTACGAGCAGTACTTC.

V gene TRBV5-1 combines with J gene TRBJ1-3; D ambiguous. Germline V gene data show CDR1 as SGHRS and CDR2 as YFSETQ. V was trimmed by 3 bases and J by 0 bases, leaving 16 bases between them. The CDR3 runs 17 residues. CDR3 residues: CASSSLSRESSGNTIYF. The CDR3, as DNA: TGCGCCAGCAGCTCCCTATCACGAGAGAGCTCTGGAAACACCATATATTTT.

The V gene is TRBV11-2, the J gene TRBJ1-1; possible D gene TRBD1, 6 bases. From germline, CDR1 is SGHAT and CDR2 FQNNGV. The CDR3 runs to 13 residues. The V gene lost 1 base and the J gene lost 10 bases, with 13 bases spanning the gap. The CDR3 sequence: CASSLGQGKGAFF. CDR3 DNA: TGTGCCAGCAGCTTAGGTCAGGGGAAAGGAGCTTTCTTT.

This clone was seen once. V is TRBV9 and J is TRBJ2-1, with TRBD2 identical over 12 bases. The CDR3 has 17 residues. The germline V gene encodes CDR1 SGDLS and CDR2 YYNGEE. With V trimmed by 2 bases and J by 7 bases, 10 bases remained unmatched. The DNA for the CDR3 is TGTGCCAGCAGCGTGGGACTAGCGGGCACACCGTTGAATGAGCAGTTCTTC. This translates into CASSVGLAGTPLNEQFF.

The chain joins TRBV10-3 to TRBJ2-2; weak D call: TRBD2 (5 bases). Trimming removed 8 bases from V and 2 bases from J, with 15 bases in between. CDR1 ENHRY and CDR2 SYGVKD come from the germline V gene. The CDR3 is made up of 15 amino acids. The CDR3 protein is CAIWAGHPNTGELFF. CDR3 nucleotides: TGTGCCATCTGGGCGGGCCACCCCAACACCGGGGAGCTGTTTTTT.

The V and J genes are TRBV6-1 and TRBJ1-2, with D possibly TRBD1 on 6 matching bases. Trimming took 2 bases from V and 1 from J, leaving 11 bases between them. The CDR3 sequence is 15 residues long. CDR1 and CDR2 (germline): MNHNS, SASEGT. CDR3: CASSESRGGNYGYTF. DNA of the CDR3: TGTGCCAGCAGTGAATCTAGGGGGGGTAACTATGGCTACACCTTC.

This chain connects TRBV10-1 to TRBJ1-5; 9 bases are a match to TRBD1. With 6 bases clipped from V and 7 bases from J, the junction kept 10 bases outside the gene matches. Germline CDR1 and CDR2: WNHNN and SYGVQD (reference sequence). The CDR3 has 15 residues. Here the CDR3 reads CASRQGAARGQPQHF. CDR3 bases: TGCGCCAGCAGACAGGGGGCGGCAAGGGGGCAGCCCCAGCATTTT.

The chain carries TRBV19 and TRBJ2-1; D perhaps matches TRBD2 (6 bases). The CDR3 is 16 amino acids. Deletions cut 7 bases from V and 8 bases from J, with 24 bases between. The V gene's germline CDR1 is LNHDA and CDR2 SQIVND (reference sequence). CDR3 sequence: CASIVGTGESPHEQFF. As DNA, the CDR3 is TGTGCCAGTATAGTTGGGACGGGAGAATCCCCCCATGAGCAGTTCTTC.

V usage is TRBV6-4 and J usage is TRBJ2-1; possibly TRBD1 for D (5 bases). V was trimmed by 0 bases and J by 8 bases, leaving 11 bases between them. This CDR3 is 14 amino acids long. Germline CDR1 is MRHNA and CDR2 is SNTAGT. The CDR3 loop is CASSDSQGSDEQFF. CDR3 DNA: TGTGCCAGCAGTGACTCCCAGGGATCAGATGAGCAGTTCTTC.

The chain carries TRBV28 and TRBJ1-2; D gene unclear. Germline values: CDR1 MDHEN, CDR2 SYDVKM. CDR3 length equals 12 residues. With 6 bases removed from V and 8 bases from J, the gap between germline ends came to 13 bases. The CDR3 here is CASSPDTWGYTF. For the CDR3, the DNA is TGTGCCAGCAGCCCCGACACCTGGGGCTACACCTTC.

This clone was observed a single time. The V call is TRBV6-4, the J call TRBJ2-1, with D unresolved. Trimming took 4 bases from V and 6 from J, leaving 10 bases between them. The CDR3 has 13 amino acids. Per the germline V gene, CDR1 is MRHNA and CDR2 is SNTAGT. CDR3 in DNA: TGTGCCAGCAGTGCAACGGTCATCAATGAGCAGTTCTTC. Encoded protein: CASSATVINEQFF.

This clone came up once. J is TRBJ2-7 and V is TRBV5-1, with 9 bases identical to TRBD1. V shed 4 bases, J shed 4 bases, and the junction held 3 bases outside the gene matches. Germline V gives CDR1 SGHRS, CDR2 YFSETQ. CDR3 length: 13 residues. Here the CDR3 reads CASSPTGGYEQYF. CDR3 sequence (DNA): TGCGCCAGCAGCCCGACAGGGGGATACGAGCAGTACTTC.

The J gene is TRBJ2-3, the V gene TRBV25-1, with 7 bases identical to TRBD1. This CDR3 contains 13 residues. CDR1 is MGHDK and CDR2 is SYGVNS in the germline V gene. J was trimmed by 5 bases and V by 8 bases; bases with no gene match: 7. This CDR3 reads CASYGTEKDTQYF. In nucleotides, the CDR3 is TGTGCCAGCTACGGGACAGAAAAAGATACGCAGTATTTT.

The V call is TRBV7-3, the J call TRBJ2-1; tentatively, D is TRBD2 (5 bases). The CDR3 totals 16 residues. Looked up from germline, CDR1 is SGHTA and CDR2 is FQGTGA. Trimming left V 5 bases short and J 0 bases short, with 14 bases between. In DNA, the CDR3 is TGTGCCAGCAGCCCTCCCGAAGGGAGCTCCTACAATGAGCAGTTCTTC. Protein product: CASSPPEGSSYNEQFF.

This clone was detected only a few times. The J gene is TRBJ2-7, the V gene TRBV25-1; D remains unclear. Trimming removed 4 bases from V and 3 bases from J, with 4 bases in between. This CDR3 region has 11 residues. Germline lookup yields CDR1 MGHDK and CDR2 SYGVNS. The CDR3 region has the DNA TGTGCCAGCAGTGTCCACTACGAGCAGTACTTC. Translating it yields CASSVHYEQYF.

Written as DNA, the CDR3 is TGTGCCAGCAGGTCCCCGGGACAGGGCTACGAGCAGTACTTC. Residues: CASRSPGQGYEQYF. This rearrangement joins TRBV28 to TRBJ2-7; TRBD1 matches 9 bases. This CDR3 spans 14 amino acids. Germline V CDR1 and CDR2: MDHEN, SYDVKM. V was pared by 6 bases and J by 3 bases, with 6 bases of the junction left unmatched. The full variable domain, completed using reference TRBV28 and TRBJ2-7, is DVKVTQSSRYLVKRTGEKVFLECVQDMDHENMFWYRQDPGLGLRLIYFSYDVKMKEKGDIPEGYSVSREKKERFSLILESASTNQTSMYLCASRSPGQGYEQYFGPGTRLTVT.

This clone appeared a few times. This chain uses TRBV15 with TRBJ1-6, with D unclear. Germline-derived CDR1 and CDR2 are LNHNV and YYDKDF (reference sequence). This CDR3 is 14 amino acids long. Trimming pared 0 bases from V and 7 bases from J, leaving 7 bases between. CDR3 nucleotides: TGTGCCACCAGCAGAGACCGGGAAAATTCACCCCTCCACTTT. Its translation: CATSRDRENSPLHF.

The rearrangement uses TRBV10-3 and TRBJ1-6; no firm D call. Germline assignment: CDR1 ENHRY and CDR2 SYGVKD. Trimming took 3 bases from V and 6 from J, leaving 6 bases between them. CDR3 length equals 13 residues. The CDR3 reads CAISDTVNSPLHF. The CDR3 DNA reads TGTGCCATCAGTGACACAGTTAATTCACCCCTCCACTTT.

The chain employs TRBV2 and TRBJ1-1, with TRBD1 as a possible D gene (6 bases). The CDR3 has 15 amino acids. V lost 1 base to trimming and J lost 0 bases, with 9 bases between them. From germline, CDR1 is SNHLY and CDR2 FYNNEI. The CDR3, as DNA: TGTGCCAGCAGTGAAGGTGGGACAATGAACACTGAAGCTTTCTTT. It encodes CASSEGGTMNTEAFF. Supplemented by reference TRBV2 and TRBJ1-1, the full variable domain reads EPEVTQTPSHQVTQMGQEVILRCVPISNHLYFYWYRQILGQKVEFLVSFYNNEISEKSEIFDDQFSVERPDGSNFTLKIRSTKLEDSAMYFCASSEGGTMNTEAFFGQGTRLTVV.

The chain has TRBV9 and TRBJ1-5; 7 nucleotides match TRBD1. The CDR3 length is 13 residues. V lost 3 bases to trimming and J lost 5 bases; unmatched junction nucleotides: 2. Germline CDR1 reads SGDLS; CDR2 reads YYNGEE. CDR3 in amino acids: CASSDTGDQPQHF. Here the CDR3 DNA reads TGTGCCAGCAGCGACACAGGGGATCAGCCCCAGCATTTT.

The rearrangement uses TRBV5-6 and TRBJ2-1, with 12 nucleotides matching TRBD2. Germline V gene sequence: CDR1 SGHDT, CDR2 YYEEEE. This CDR3 comprises 17 residues. V shed 0 bases, J shed 9 bases, and the junction held 10 bases outside the gene matches. The CDR3 loop reads CASSLVVLAGGGAEQFF. CDR3 nucleotide sequence: TGTGCCAGCAGCTTGGTGGTGCTAGCGGGAGGGGGGGCTGAGCAGTTCTTC. The variable domain in full, with the rest retrieved from reference TRBV5-6 and TRBJ2-1, is DAGVTQSPTHLIKTRGQQVTLRCSPKSGHDTVSWYQQALGQGPQFIFQYYEEEERQRGNFPDRFSGHQFPNYSSELNVNALLLGDSALYLCASSLVVLAGGGAEQFFGPGTRLTVL.

The V and J genes are TRBV10-3 and TRBJ1-3; TRBD1 is a possible D gene (5 bases). Germline assignment: CDR1 ENHRY and CDR2 SYGVKD. V was shortened by 1 base and J by 2 bases, with 12 bases between the two germline ends. This CDR3 has 16 amino acids. The CDR3 region has the DNA TGTGCCATCAGTGAGTTTCGGGCAGGGACTGGAAACACCATATATTTT. This codes for CAISEFRAGTGNTIYF.

V usage is TRBV18 and J usage is TRBJ1-3; 8 nucleotides align to TRBD1. J lost 0 bases, V lost 4 bases, and 5 bases had no gene match. This CDR3 is built from 16 residues. Looked up from germline, CDR1 is KGHSH and CDR2 is LQKENI. The CDR3 nucleotides read TGTGCCAGCTCACTCGGACAGGGACGCTCTGGAAACACCATATATTTT. Translated: CASSLGQGRSGNTIYF.

V and J are TRBV27 and TRBJ1-1; D gene ambiguous. Trimming took 5 bases from V and 7 from J, leaving 11 bases between them. The V gene's germline CDR1 is MNHEY and CDR2 SMNVEV (reference sequence). The CDR3 spans 12 residues. The CDR3: CASSALFGEAFF. The CDR3 bases are TGTGCCAGCAGTGCCCTTTTCGGTGAAGCTTTCTTT.